The 6 T cell receptor beta chains given below trace back to one sample, sequenced in a study of T cell repertoires in cytomegalovirus infection. TCRdb independently ran MiXCR on the reads; one entry per CDR3 protein. The sample records around 450,000 distinct CDR3 sequences, 25% to 40% being singletons. Sample: PBMCs. These receptors were taken from a human donor in good health (CMV status not recorded). Some clones in this sample may be carry-over from other donors' samples.

This clonotype occurred many times. The V call is TRBV7-8, the J call TRBJ2-6; 9 nucleotides align to TRBD1. V lost 6 bases and J lost 0; bases outside the gene matches: 6. CDR3 length: 17 residues. The V gene's germline CDR1 is SGHVS and CDR2 FQNEAQ. CDR3 DNA sequence: TGTGCCAGCAGACGGGACAGGGCCGTCTCTGGGGCCAACGTCCTGACTTTC. This translates into CASRRDRAVSGANVLTF.

The chain couples TRBV5-1 to TRBJ2-3; tentatively, D is TRBD2 (7 bases). Germline V CDR1 and CDR2: SGHRS, YFSETQ. Trimming pared 4 bases from V and 3 bases from J, leaving 21 bases between. The CDR3 covers 17 residues. The chain's CDR3 is CASSLSSGGGATDTQYF. The CDR3 coding sequence is TGCGCCAGCAGCCTAAGCTCAGGAGGGGGGGCAACAGATACGCAGTATTTT.

This rearrangement joins TRBV11-2 to TRBJ2-7; D uncertain. Trimming pared 5 bases from V and 2 bases from J, leaving 13 bases between. This CDR3 comprises 14 residues. Per germline, CDR1 SGHAT and CDR2 FQNNGV. The CDR3 region has the DNA TGTGCCAGCAGCCAAAGAAACAGACCCTACGAGCAGTACTTC. Its translation: CASSQRNRPYEQYF.

The table lists this clonotype with a few counts. The chain carries TRBV5-6 and TRBJ2-3, with 8 bases identical to TRBD1. After removal of 0 bases from V and 6 bases from J, the junction contained 9 bases not matched to a gene. Germline CDR1 is SGHDT and CDR2 is YYEEEE. The CDR3 is 16 amino acids. The CDR3 loop reads CASSLESGGFFDTQYF. The CDR3 DNA reads as TGTGCCAGCAGCTTGGAATCAGGGGGCTTCTTCGATACGCAGTATTTT.

The CDR3 region is CASSEQREAFF. CDR3 coding DNA: TGTGCCAGCAGTGAACAGCGGGAAGCTTTCTTT. The rearrangement uses TRBV28 and TRBJ1-1; D ambiguous. CDR1 is MDHEN, CDR2 SYDVKM, per germline. V was cut by 5 bases and J by 8 bases, with 9 bases left in between. The CDR3 totals 11 residues.

A remark on this clonotype: One base away lies a much larger clone, so this may be a sequencing read error. This chain uses TRBV7-2 with TRBJ1-1; 8 bases are a match to TRBD1. Germline V gene lookup returns CDR1 SGHTA and CDR2 FQGNSA. The CDR3 extends over 14 amino acids. In nucleotides, the CDR3 is TGTGCCAGCAGGAGTGGGTCAGGGGGCGGTGAATCTTTCTTT. As protein: CASRSGSGGGESFF.